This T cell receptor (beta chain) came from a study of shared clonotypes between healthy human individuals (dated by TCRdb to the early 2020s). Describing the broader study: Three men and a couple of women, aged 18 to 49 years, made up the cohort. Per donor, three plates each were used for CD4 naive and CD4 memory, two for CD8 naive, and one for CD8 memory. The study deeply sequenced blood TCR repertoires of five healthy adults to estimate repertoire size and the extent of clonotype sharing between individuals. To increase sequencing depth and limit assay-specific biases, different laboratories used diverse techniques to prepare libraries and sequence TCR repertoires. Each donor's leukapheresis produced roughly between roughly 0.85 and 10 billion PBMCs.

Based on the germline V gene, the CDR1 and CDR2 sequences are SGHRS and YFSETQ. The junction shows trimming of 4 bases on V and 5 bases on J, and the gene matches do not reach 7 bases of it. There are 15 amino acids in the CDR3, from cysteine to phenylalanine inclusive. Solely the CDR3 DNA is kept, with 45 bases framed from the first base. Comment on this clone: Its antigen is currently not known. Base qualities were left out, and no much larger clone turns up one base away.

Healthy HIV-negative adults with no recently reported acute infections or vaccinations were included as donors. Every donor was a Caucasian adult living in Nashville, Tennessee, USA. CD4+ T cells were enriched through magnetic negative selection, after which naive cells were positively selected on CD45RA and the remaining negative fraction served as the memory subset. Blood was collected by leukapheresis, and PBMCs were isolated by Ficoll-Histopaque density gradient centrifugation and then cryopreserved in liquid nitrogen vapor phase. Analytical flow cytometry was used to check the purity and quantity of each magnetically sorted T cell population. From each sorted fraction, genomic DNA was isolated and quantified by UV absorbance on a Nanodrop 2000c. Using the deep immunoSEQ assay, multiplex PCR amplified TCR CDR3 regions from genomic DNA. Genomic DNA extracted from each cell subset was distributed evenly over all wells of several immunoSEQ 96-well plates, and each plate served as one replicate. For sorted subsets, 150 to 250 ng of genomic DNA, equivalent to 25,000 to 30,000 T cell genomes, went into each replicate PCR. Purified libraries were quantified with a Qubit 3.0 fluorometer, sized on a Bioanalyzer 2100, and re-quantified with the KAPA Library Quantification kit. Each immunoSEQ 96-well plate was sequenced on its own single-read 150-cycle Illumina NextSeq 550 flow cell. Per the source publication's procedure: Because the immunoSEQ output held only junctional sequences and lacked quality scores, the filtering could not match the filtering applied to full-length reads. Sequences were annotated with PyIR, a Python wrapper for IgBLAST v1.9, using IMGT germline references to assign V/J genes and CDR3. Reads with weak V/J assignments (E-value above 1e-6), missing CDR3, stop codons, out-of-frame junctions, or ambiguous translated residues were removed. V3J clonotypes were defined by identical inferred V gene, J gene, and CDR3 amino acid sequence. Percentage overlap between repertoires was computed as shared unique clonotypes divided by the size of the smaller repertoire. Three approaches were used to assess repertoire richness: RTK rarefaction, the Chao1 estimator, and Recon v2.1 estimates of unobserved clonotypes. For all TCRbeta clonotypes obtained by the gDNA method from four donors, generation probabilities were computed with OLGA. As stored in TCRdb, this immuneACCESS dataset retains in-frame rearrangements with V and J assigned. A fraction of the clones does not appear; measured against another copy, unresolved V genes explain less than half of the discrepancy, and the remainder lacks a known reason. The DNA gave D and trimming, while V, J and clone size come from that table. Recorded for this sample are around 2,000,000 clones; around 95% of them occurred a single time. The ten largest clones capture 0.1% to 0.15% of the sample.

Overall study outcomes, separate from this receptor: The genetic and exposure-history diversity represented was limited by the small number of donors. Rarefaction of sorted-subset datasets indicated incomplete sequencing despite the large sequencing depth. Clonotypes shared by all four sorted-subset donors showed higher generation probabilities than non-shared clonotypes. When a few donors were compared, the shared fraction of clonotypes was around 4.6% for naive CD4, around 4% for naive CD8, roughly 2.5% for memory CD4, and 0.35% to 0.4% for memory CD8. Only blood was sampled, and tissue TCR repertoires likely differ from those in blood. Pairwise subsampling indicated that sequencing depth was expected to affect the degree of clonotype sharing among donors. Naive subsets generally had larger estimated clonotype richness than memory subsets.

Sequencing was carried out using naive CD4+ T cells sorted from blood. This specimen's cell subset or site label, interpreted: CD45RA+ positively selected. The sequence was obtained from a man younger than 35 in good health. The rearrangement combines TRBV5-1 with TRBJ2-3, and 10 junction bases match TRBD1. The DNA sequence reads TGCGCCAGCAGCCCCAGACAGGGGGCACAAGATACGCAGTATTTT. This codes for CASSPRQGAQDTQYF. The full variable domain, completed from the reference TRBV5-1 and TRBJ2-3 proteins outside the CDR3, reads KAGVTQTPRYLIKTRGQQVTLSCSPISGHRSVSWYQQTPGQGLQFLFEYFSETQRNKGNFPGRFSGRQFSNSRSEMNVSTLELGDSALYLCASSPRQGAQDTQYFGPGTRLTVL.